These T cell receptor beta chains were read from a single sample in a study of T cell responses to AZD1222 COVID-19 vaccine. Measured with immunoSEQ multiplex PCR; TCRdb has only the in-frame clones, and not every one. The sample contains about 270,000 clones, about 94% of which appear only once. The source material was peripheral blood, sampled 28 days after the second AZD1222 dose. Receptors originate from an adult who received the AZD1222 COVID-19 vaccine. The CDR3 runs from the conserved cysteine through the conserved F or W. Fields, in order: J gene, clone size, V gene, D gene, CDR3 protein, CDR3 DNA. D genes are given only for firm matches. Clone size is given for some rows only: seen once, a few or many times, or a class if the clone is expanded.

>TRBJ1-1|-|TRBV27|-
CASSLLAGSGNTEAFF
TGTGCCAGCAGTTTACTCGCGGGGTCAGGGAACACTGAAGCTTTCTTT
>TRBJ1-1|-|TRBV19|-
CASKGRDHTEAFF
TGTGCCAGTAAGGGCAGAGACCACACTGAAGCTTTCTTT
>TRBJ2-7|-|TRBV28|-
CASSFQDGQLSNYEQYF
TGTGCCAGCAGTTTCCAAGACGGCCAACTATCAAACTACGAGCAGTACTTC
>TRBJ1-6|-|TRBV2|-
CASSLGTISPLHF
TGTGCCAGCAGTCTGGGGACTATTTCACCCCTCCACTTT
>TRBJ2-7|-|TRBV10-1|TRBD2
CASNLRQGQTGTSGRSYEQYF
TGCGCCAGCAACCTAAGGCAGGGCCAGACCGGGACTAGCGGAAGATCCTACGAGCAGTACTTC
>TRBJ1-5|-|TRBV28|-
CASSGGEWPQHF
TGTGCCAGCAGTGGGGGGGAATGGCCCCAGCATTTT
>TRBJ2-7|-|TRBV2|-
CASSGARGDGEQYF
TGTGCCAGCAGTGGTGCCAGGGGAGATGGCGAGCAGTACTTC
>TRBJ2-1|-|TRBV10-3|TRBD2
CAISDWNAGTTKNEQFF
TGTGCCATCAGTGATTGGAATGCCGGGACTACGAAAAATGAGCAGTTCTTC
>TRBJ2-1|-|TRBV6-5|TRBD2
CASSGTSGLDNEQFF
TGTGCCAGCAGCGGGACTAGCGGACTCGACAATGAGCAGTTCTTC
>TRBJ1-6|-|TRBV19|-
CASSPPGQFNSPLHF
TGTGCCAGTAGTCCCCCGGGACAATTTAATTCACCCCTCCACTTT
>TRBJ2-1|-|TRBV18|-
CASSPGQGGLNEQFF
TGTGCCAGCTCACCAGGGCAGGGGGGTCTCAATGAGCAGTTCTTC
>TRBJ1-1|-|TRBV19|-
CASSMGQNTEAFF
TGTGCCAGTAGTATGGGACAGAACACTGAAGCTTTCTTT
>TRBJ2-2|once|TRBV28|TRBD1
CASNEQGAFTNTGELFF
TGTGCCAGCAACGAGCAGGGGGCCTTTACGAACACCGGGGAGCTGTTTTTT
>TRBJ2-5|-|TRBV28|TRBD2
CASSLGLAGATTRQETQYF
TGTGCCAGCAGTTTAGGACTAGCGGGGGCAACCACCAGGCAAGAGACCCAGTACTTC
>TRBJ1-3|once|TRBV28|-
CASSLPDVRGNTIYF
TGTGCCAGCAGTTTACCGGACGTGAGGGGCAACACCATATATTTT
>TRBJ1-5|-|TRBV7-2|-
CASSDRAGNQPQHF
TGTGCCAGCAGCGATCGGGCCGGCAATCAGCCCCAGCATTTT